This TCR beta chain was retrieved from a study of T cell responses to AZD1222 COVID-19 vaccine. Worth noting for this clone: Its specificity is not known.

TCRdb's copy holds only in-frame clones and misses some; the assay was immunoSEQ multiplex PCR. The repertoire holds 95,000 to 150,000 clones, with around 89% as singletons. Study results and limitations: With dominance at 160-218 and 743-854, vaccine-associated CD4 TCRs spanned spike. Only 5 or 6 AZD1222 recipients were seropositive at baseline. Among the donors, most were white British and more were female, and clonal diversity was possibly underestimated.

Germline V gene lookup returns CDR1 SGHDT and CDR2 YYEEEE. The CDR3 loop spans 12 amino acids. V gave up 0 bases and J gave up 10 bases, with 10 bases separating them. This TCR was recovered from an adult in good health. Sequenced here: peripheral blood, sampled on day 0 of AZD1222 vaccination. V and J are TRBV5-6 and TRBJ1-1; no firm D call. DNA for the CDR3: TGTGCCAGCAGCTTGGGGATGGTCGGAGCTTTCTTT. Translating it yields CASSLGMVGAFF.